This TCR beta chain was sequenced during a study of shared clonotypes between healthy human individuals. Overall study results and limits: Deeper or shallower sequencing was expected to change how clonotypes are shared among donors. Since donors were few, the genetic and exposure-history diversity represented was limited.

Terminally differentiated effector memory CD45RA+ cells were excluded from the naive CD8 cells, which were CD45RO-negative and positively selected for CCR7. Trimming stripped 4 bases from V and 0 bases from J, with 16 bases between. The germline V gene has CDR1 SGHNT and CDR2 YYREEE (reference sequence). This CDR3 is built from 16 residues. As to this clone: What it binds is unknown.

As originally analysed: Filtering was not the same, since immunoSEQ gave junction-only sequences without quality scores. The table came from immunoSEQ multiplex PCR; TCRdb's copy has only in-frame clones and leaves some out. V, J and clone size were drawn from that table, and D and trimming were deduced from the DNA. Counted here are about 590,000 clones, roughly 96% occurring once; the ten biggest clones make up around 0.097%. J is TRBJ1-1 and V is TRBV5-4; D is ambiguous. The receptor comes from a woman in her twenties or thirties in good health. Specimen: naive CD8+ T cells sorted from blood. In DNA form, the CDR3 reads TGTGCCAGCAGCCTAGACCGCATCCAACTGAACACTGAAGCTTTCTTT. Its protein is CASSLDRIQLNTEAFF.